This is a list of T cell receptor beta chains from one sample in a study of T cell repertoires in cytomegalovirus infection. Each CDR3 protein gets one entry after TCRdb re-called the reads with MiXCR. The sample has 550,000 to 850,000 distinct CDR3 sequences, 30% to 35% seen once; the top ten hold 15% to 20%. For these receptors, no antigen is known. The source material was cultured PBMCs, sampled from culture after CMV antigen stimulation. These receptors came from a human donor in good health (CMV status not recorded). Some clones in this sample may be carry-over from other donors' samples. Each CDR3 is given with its conserved first and last residue. A D gene is named only where the DNA matches it firmly. Expanded clones are given a class, and other clones once, few, many or no size at all.

cdr3_aa | cdr3_nt | j_call | d_call | clone_size | v_call
CASSLRGMNNSPLHF | TGTGCCAGCAGCCTTAGGGGGATGAATAATTCACCCCTCCACTTT | TRBJ1-6 | - | - | TRBV11-2
CASSPGTPSYNEQFF | TGCGCCAGCAGCCCCGGGACTCCCTCCTACAATGAGCAGTTCTTC | TRBJ2-1 | - | - | TRBV10-2
CASSVEGRAGVYEQYF | TGTGCCAGCAGCGTAGAGGGTCGAGCGGGAGTCTACGAGCAGTACTTC | TRBJ2-7 | TRBD2 | - | TRBV9
CASSHPREFSGNTIYF | TGTGCCAGCAGTCACCCCAGGGAATTTTCTGGAAACACCATATATTTT | TRBJ1-3 | - | few | TRBV2
CAWTDGREQYF | TGTGCCTGGACGGACGGCCGGGAGCAGTACTTC | TRBJ2-7 | - | - | TRBV30
CASSSEGPGSNEKLFF | TGTGCCAGCAGCTCCGAGGGCCCGGGGTCCAATGAAAAACTGTTTTTT | TRBJ1-4 | - | - | TRBV7-9
CASSFAPGADQPQHF | TGTGCCAGCAGCTTCGCTCCAGGAGCCGATCAGCCCCAGCATTTT | TRBJ1-5 | - | - | TRBV7-2
CASSRDRTSPLHF | TGTGCCAGCAGTCGGGACAGGACGTCACCCCTCCACTTT | TRBJ1-6 | TRBD1 | few | TRBV12-3/TRBV12-4
CASSPAGFQETQYF | TGTGCCAGCAGCCCAGCGGGCTTCCAAGAGACCCAGTACTTC | TRBJ2-5 | - | - | TRBV7-6
CASTWTGNEQYF | TGTGCCAGCACCTGGACAGGGAACGAGCAGTACTTC | TRBJ2-7 | TRBD1 | many | TRBV7-2
CASSRSDGFNEKLFF | TGTGCCAGCAGCCGCTCGGACGGATTTAATGAAAAACTGTTTTTT | TRBJ1-4 | - | many | TRBV12-3/TRBV12-4
CASSIGLGTPSYQPQHF | TGTGCCAGTAGTATAGGCCTCGGGACACCTTCCTATCAGCCCCAGCATTTT | TRBJ1-5 | - | - | TRBV19
CASSLVLQGTGAGYTF | TGTGCCAGCAGCTTAGTCCTACAGGGGACGGGTGCGGGCTACACCTTC | TRBJ1-2 | TRBD1 | many | TRBV7-8
CASSEARINEKLFF | TGTGCCAGCAGTGAAGCCCGTATTAATGAAAAACTGTTTTTT | TRBJ1-4 | - | - | TRBV2
CASSPPSWGQPFDEQFF | TGTGCCAGCTCACCACCCAGTTGGGGACAACCCTTCGATGAGCAGTTCTTC | TRBJ2-1 | - | - | TRBV18
CASRGQGASPLHF | TGTGCCAGCAGGGGACAGGGGGCTTCACCCCTCCACTTT | TRBJ1-6 | TRBD1 | - | TRBV2
CASSLGPGQAGEKLFF | TGTGCCAGCAGTTTGGGACCGGGACAGGCGGGGGAAAAACTGTTTTTT | TRBJ1-4 | TRBD1 | - | TRBV27
CAFREWGGRAGTKNIQYF | TGTGCCTTTAGGGAATGGGGCGGGAGGGCCGGGACCAAAAACATTCAGTACTTC | TRBJ2-4 | TRBD2 | few | TRBV5-4
CASSLFLASEQFF | TGTGCCAGCAGCTTGTTCCTAGCCAGTGAGCAGTTCTTC | TRBJ2-1 | - | - | TRBV7-9
CASSPGGQISYEQYF | TGTGCCAGCAGCCCAGGGGGACAGATCTCCTACGAGCAGTACTTC | TRBJ2-7 | TRBD1 | many | TRBV7-2
CASTHPTGLAGAPAYEQYF | TGTGCCAGCACCCACCCCACTGGGCTAGCGGGAGCCCCCGCCTACGAGCAGTACTTC | TRBJ2-7 | TRBD2 | few | TRBV6-2/TRBV6-3
CASSPVSGFLETQYF | TGTGCCAGCAGCCCCGTTTCGGGATTTTTGGAGACCCAGTACTTC | TRBJ2-5 | - | - | TRBV6-5
CASSLGLVIQETQYF | TGCGCCAGCAGCTTGGGACTAGTAATCCAAGAGACCCAGTACTTC | TRBJ2-5 | - | few | TRBV5-1
CAGKGLQETQYF | TGTGCCGGAAAGGGACTGCAAGAGACCCAGTACTTC | TRBJ2-5 | - | few | TRBV6-2/TRBV6-3
CASIGVAAYNEQFF | TGTGCCAGCATCGGGGTAGCGGCGTACAATGAGCAGTTCTTC | TRBJ2-1 | - | few | TRBV7-9
CASSFGQGASETQYF | TGTGCCAGCAGCTTCGGACAGGGGGCCTCAGAGACCCAGTACTTC | TRBJ2-5 | TRBD1 | - | TRBV7-6
CASSLVQLGTEAFF | TGTGCCAGCAGCTTAGTGCAGCTAGGGACTGAAGCTTTCTTT | TRBJ1-1 | - | - | TRBV7-2
CASSSSGPYGYTF | TGTGCCAGCAGCTCCTCCGGGCCCTATGGCTACACCTTC | TRBJ1-2 | - | many | TRBV7-2
CASSQTGTGGEKLFF | TGCGCCAGCAGCCAAACCGGGACAGGGGGGGAAAAACTGTTTTTT | TRBJ1-4 | TRBD1 | - | TRBV4-1
CASSPHSGGTYNEQFF | TGTGCCAGCAGCCCCCATAGCGGGGGGACCTACAATGAGCAGTTCTTC | TRBJ2-1 | TRBD2 | many | TRBV7-2
CASSQDVRNTEAFF | TGCGCCAGCAGCCAAGACGTCCGGAACACTGAAGCTTTCTTT | TRBJ1-1 | - | - | TRBV4-3
CASSIGPLGGIGNEQFF | TGTGCCAGTAGTATAGGCCCCCTGGGCGGGATCGGAAATGAGCAGTTCTTC | TRBJ2-1 | - | - | TRBV19
CASSRDPGQPYGYTF | TGCGCCAGCAGCCGAGACCCGGGACAACCATATGGCTACACCTTC | TRBJ1-2 | - | - | TRBV5-1
CASIRAGELFF | TGTGCCAGCATTAGGGCCGGGGAGCTGTTTTTT | TRBJ2-2 | - | - | TRBV6-6
CATRGGAHEQFF | TGTGCCACCCGCGGGGGGGCACATGAGCAGTTCTTC | TRBJ2-1 | TRBD2 | few | TRBV7-9
CASGRGGLMEGGTQYF | TGTGCCAGCGGGCGGGGCGGTCTTATGGAGGGGGGTACGCAGTATTTT | TRBJ2-3 | - | - | TRBV2
CASSQDPDNEQFF | TGCGCCAGCAGCCAAGATCCCGACAATGAGCAGTTCTTC | TRBJ2-1 | - | few | TRBV4-1
CSAHRDSYEQYF | TGCAGTGCCCACAGGGATTCCTACGAGCAGTACTTC | TRBJ2-7 | - | - | TRBV20-1
CASSYLLQGPTKKLFF | TGTGCCAGCAGTTACCTCTTACAGGGACCCACGAAAAAACTGTTTTTT | TRBJ1-4 | - | - | TRBV6-6
CASSGTRNNEQFF | TGTGCCAGCAGTGGTACTAGGAACAATGAGCAGTTCTTC | TRBJ2-1 | - | - | TRBV28
CASSQSPGLVYNEQFF | TGCGCCAGCAGCCAATCCCCGGGACTAGTGTACAATGAGCAGTTCTTC | TRBJ2-1 | TRBD2 | few | TRBV4-3
CASSFQENTGELFF | TGTGCCAGCAGCTTTCAGGAGAACACCGGGGAGCTGTTTTTT | TRBJ2-2 | - | few | TRBV5-4
CASSALPDEQFF | TGTGCCAGCAGCGCCTTACCCGATGAGCAGTTCTTC | TRBJ2-1 | - | many | TRBV7-2
CASSLLLVSDTQYF | TGTGCCAGCAGCTTATTATTAGTTTCCGATACGCAGTATTTT | TRBJ2-3 | - | - | TRBV7-9
CASSPLSGRYNEQFF | TGCGCCAGCAGCCCCTTAAGCGGGAGGTACAATGAGCAGTTCTTC | TRBJ2-1 | TRBD2 | - | TRBV4-3
CASSSSSGTGSSEQYF | TGTGCCAGCAGTTCCTCCTCCGGGACAGGGTCCTCCGAGCAGTACTTC | TRBJ2-7 | TRBD1 | few | TRBV27
CSAGTSESSYEQYF | TGCAGCGCCGGGACTAGCGAGAGCTCCTACGAGCAGTACTTC | TRBJ2-7 | TRBD2 | - | TRBV20-1
CASSQDRAGSGTQYF | TGCGCCAGCAGCCAAGATAGGGCGGGCTCGGGTACGCAGTATTTT | TRBJ2-3 | - | - | TRBV4-3
CSAMFRQETQYF | TGCAGTGCTATGTTCCGTCAAGAGACCCAGTACTTC | TRBJ2-5 | - | - | TRBV20-1
CASSTGGGQPRHF | TGTGCCAGTAGTACGGGTGGCGGTCAGCCCCGGCATTTT | TRBJ1-5 | - | few | TRBV19
CASSHTGRGYGYTF | TGCGCCAGCAGCCATACGGGGAGGGGCTATGGCTACACCTTC | TRBJ1-2 | - | once | TRBV4-3
CASTFGTGSHEQYF | TGTGCCAGCACCTTCGGGACAGGGAGTCACGAGCAGTACTTC | TRBJ2-7 | TRBD1 | - | TRBV2
CASSLWGANSALGRANVLTF | TGTGCCAGCAGCTTATGGGGGGCCAACTCGGCGCTTGGGCGGGCCAACGTCCTGACTTTC | TRBJ2-6 | - | - | TRBV7-6
CASSSRGYQETQYF | TGTGCCAGCAGCTCCCGTGGGTACCAAGAGACCCAGTACTTC | TRBJ2-5 | - | many | TRBV7-2